This T cell receptor beta chain was profiled in a study of control samples from healthy donors and cancer patients. The data were produced by immunoSEQ multiplex PCR, yet TCRdb's version contains in-frame clones alone and is incomplete. The sample lists about 120,000 clones, 85% to 90% seen once, with 1.1% in the top ten. Germline V CDR1 and CDR2: MNHEY, SMNVEV (reference sequence). With V trimmed by 0 bases and J by 3 bases, 0 bases remained unmatched. The CDR3 extends over 15 amino acids. The specimen was PBMCs. This chain joins TRBV27 and TRBJ2-2, with 8 bases fitting TRBD1. The receptor comes from a woman aged 45 to 65 with colorectal cancer. CDR3 sequence reads: CASSLSQGDTGELFF. CDR3 bases: TGTGCCAGCAGTTTATCACAGGGGGACACCGGGGAGCTGTTTTTT.